Below, one T cell receptor beta chain is given with its context. Its antigen is unknown. A single record per CDR3 protein comes from TCRdb applying MiXCR to the reads. The sample contains hundreds of thousands of distinct CDR3 sequences, approximately 30% of which appear only once. The sample originates from a study of T cell repertoires in cytomegalovirus infection. Study-wide results and caveats: Identification of carriers of CMV plus the relevant HLA was performed using cumulative public TCR beta family frequency. Clonotypes of TCR beta that were HLA-C-restricted and CMV-specific dominated the ex vivo response.

Trimming pared 5 bases from V and 3 bases from J, leaving 15 bases between. From germline, CDR1 is SGHKS and CDR2 YYEKEE (reference sequence). This CDR3 is 16 amino acids long. The chain employs TRBV5-5 and TRBJ1-6, with D perhaps TRBD1 (5 bases). This clonotype was sampled from a human donor in good health (CMV status not recorded). Some clones in this sample may be carry-over from other donors' samples. Sequences were derived from cultured CD8+ T cells from PBMCs, sampled from culture after CMV antigen stimulation. CDR3 in amino acids: CASRPSDSYYNSPLHF. The CDR3 DNA reads TGTGCCAGCAGACCTTCTGACAGCTACTATAATTCACCCCTCCACTTT.